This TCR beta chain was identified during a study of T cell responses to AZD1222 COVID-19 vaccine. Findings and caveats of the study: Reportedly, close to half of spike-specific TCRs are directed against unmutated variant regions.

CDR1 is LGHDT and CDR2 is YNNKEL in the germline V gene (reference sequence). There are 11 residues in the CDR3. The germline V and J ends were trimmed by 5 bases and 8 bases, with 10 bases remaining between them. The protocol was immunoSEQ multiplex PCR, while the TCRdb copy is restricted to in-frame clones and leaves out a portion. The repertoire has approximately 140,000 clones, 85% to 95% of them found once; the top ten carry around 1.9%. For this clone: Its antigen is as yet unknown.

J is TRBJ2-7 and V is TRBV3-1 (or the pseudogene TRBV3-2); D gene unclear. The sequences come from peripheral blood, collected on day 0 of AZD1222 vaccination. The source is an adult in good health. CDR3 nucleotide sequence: TGTGCCAGCAGCGTAGGAGTTCAGCAGTACTTC. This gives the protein CASSVGVQQYF.